This T cell receptor (beta chain) came from a study of Graves' ophthalmopathy and Graves' hyperthyroidism (dated 2018 in TCRdb). General notes on the study: Peripheral blood was collected at initial diagnosis, before any treatment. To tell Graves' ophthalmopathy apart from Graves' hyperthyroidism, and to predict which patients would progress to ophthalmopathy, the study relied on TCR beta repertoire signatures. In total, 135 blood samples were TCR-sequenced: some 40 ophthalmopathy, some 75 hyperthyroidism and about 17 hyperthyroidism-to-ophthalmopathy patients. To explore V-J signatures that distinguish ophthalmopathy from hyperthyroidism, a discovery set of 100 patients was enrolled, made up of approximately 45 with ophthalmopathy and 55 to 65 with stable hyperthyroidism. An independent validation cohort comprised 18 hyperthyroidism patients and 15 to 17 patients who later progressed from hyperthyroidism to ophthalmopathy. In six or seven hyperthyroidism patients, the T-cell repertoires found in thyroid tissue were compared with those found in blood. Once sampling was done, hyperthyroidism patients were given methimazole at a starting dose of 30 mg daily, while ophthalmopathy patients were given high-dose intravenous methylprednisolone.

This clonotype was recorded many times. Its antigen is still unknown. Base qualities are missing; no much larger clone stands one base away. Spanning cysteine to phenylalanine, the CDR3 consists of 11 amino acids. Solely the CDR3 DNA is kept, with 33 bases framed from the first base. V loses 8 bases, J loses 6 bases, and the germline ends lie 11 bases apart. As encoded in the germline V gene, CDR1 is SNHLY while CDR2 is FYNNEI. Patients with ophthalmopathy had moderately to severely active disease, with a Clinical Activity Score of 3 or more, a NOSPECS grade of 4 or more, and a disease duration of less than 3 months. Patients with other autoimmune diseases, uncontrolled infections, pregnancy or lactation were excluded. Clinical symptoms, serum thyroxine, TRAb, thyroid ultrasound and orbital computed tomography formed the basis of the diagnosis. Using Ficoll-Paque density gradient centrifugation, PBMCs were isolated from about 9.2 ml of fresh peripheral blood. Total RNA was extracted with Trizol reagent and quality-checked on an Agilent 2100 Bioanalyzer.

For repertoire sequencing, TCR beta CDR3 regions were amplified from RNA transcripts. The first round of RT-PCR was done with HTBI primers and the Qiagen OneStep RT-PCR kit, and was followed by a second round of multiplex PCR, then size selection and purification. Sequencing of the libraries was carried out on an Illumina HiSeq2000 in paired-end mode with 100 bp reads. The paper's data handling went like this. SOAPnuke was used to process the reads, throwing out any read that had adapters, had uncalled bases, had a mean Phred below 15, or lacked an exact constant-primer or identifier match. COPE v1.2.5 was used to merge the high-quality paired reads. Each unique nucleotide sequence was treated as a clonotype, and MiTCR v1.1 was used to align the clonotypes to the IMGT TRB V, D and J references. The analysis was limited to V-J combinations with a frequency above 0.0001, which together covered 99.2% of repertoires. For each V-J combination, a TCR clonal expansion and chaos score was defined as the ratio of F50 clonal expansion to chaos observed in the TCRdist matrix. Welch's t-statistics and random forest were used to reduce the features to about a dozen V-J combinations, which were then used as input to a naive Bayes classifier. Thyroid-blood repertoire similarity was quantified with the Morisita-Horn index. Starting from the raw public reads, TCRdb applied fastp trimming at Q25, assembled clones with MiXCR and retained in-frame beta chains. Every distinct CDR3 protein forms one entry, paired with its most common genes and DNA. TCRdb, rather than the study authors, made the V and J calls. This sample holds 340,000 or so distinct CDR3 sequences; 15% to 20% were observed only once. The ten largest account for roughly an eighth of the sample.

Broader findings and caveats from the paper: Most expanded thyroid clonotypes with frequency above 0.001 were also detected in blood, suggesting blood repertoires may reflect the thyroid immune response. In validation, the model predicted ophthalmopathy progression with about 64% sensitivity and 72.22% specificity; 12 predicted patients were CT-confirmed with GO in a median of 6.5 months. In cross-validation, the 13-signature model distinguished ophthalmopathy from stable hyperthyroidism with 85% to 90% sensitivity and 81.08% specificity, and in the test set the corresponding values were approximately 80% and 68%. No statistical method was used to set the sample size in advance, and the investigators knew which group each participant was assigned to.

This chain joins TRBV2 to TRBJ2-7; TRBD2 might be the D gene, on 6 matching bases. The source is an adult man with Graves' ophthalmopathy. The specimen sequenced was peripheral blood. The CDR3 amino acid sequence is: CASSGDLEQYF. The DNA reads as follows: TGTGCCAGCTCGGGGGATCTCGAGCAGTACTTC.